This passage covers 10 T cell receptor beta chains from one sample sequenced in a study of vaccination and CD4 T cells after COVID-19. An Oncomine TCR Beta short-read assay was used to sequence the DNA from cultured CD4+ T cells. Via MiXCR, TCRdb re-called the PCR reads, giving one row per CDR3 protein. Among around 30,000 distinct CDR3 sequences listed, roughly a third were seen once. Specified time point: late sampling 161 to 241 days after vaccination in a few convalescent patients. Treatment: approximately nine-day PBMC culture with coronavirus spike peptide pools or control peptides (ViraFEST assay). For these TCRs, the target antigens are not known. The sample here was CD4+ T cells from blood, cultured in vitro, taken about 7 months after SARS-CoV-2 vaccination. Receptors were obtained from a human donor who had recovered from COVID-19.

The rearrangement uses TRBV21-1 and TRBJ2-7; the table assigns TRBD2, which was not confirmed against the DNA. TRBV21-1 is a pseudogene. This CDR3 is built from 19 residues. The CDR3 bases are TGTGCCAGCATCAAAAGAGTGAGGTGTGGCGGGCCGAGCTCCTACGAGCAGTACTTC. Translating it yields CASIKRVRCGGPSSYEQYF.

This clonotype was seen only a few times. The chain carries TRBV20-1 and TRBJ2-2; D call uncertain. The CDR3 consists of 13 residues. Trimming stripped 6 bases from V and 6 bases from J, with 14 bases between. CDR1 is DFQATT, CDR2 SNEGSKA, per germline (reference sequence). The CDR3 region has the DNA TGCAGTGCAGACATGGGATCTTCCGGGGAGCTGTTTTTT. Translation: CSADMGSSGELFF.

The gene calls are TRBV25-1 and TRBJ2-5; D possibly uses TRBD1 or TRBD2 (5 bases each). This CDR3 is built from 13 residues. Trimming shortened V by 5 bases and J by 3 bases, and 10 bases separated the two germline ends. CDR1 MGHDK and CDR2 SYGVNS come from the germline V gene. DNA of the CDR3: TGTGCCAGCAGTCCCATGGGGGAAGAGACCCAGTACTTC. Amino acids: CASSPMGEETQYF.

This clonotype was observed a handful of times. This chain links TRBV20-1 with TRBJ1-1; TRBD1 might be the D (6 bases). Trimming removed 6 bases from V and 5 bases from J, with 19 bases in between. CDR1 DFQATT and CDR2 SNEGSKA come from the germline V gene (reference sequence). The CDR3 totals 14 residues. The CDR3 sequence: CSAQGTTRRTEAFF. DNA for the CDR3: TGCAGTGCCCAAGGGACAACAAGGCGAACTGAAGCTTTCTTT.

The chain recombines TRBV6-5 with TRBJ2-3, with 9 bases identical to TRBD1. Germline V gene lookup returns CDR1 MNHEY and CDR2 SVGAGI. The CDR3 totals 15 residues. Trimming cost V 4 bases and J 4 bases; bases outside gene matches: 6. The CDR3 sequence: CASSSTGGRSDTQYF. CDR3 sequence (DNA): TGTGCCAGCAGTTCTACAGGGGGCAGGTCAGATACGCAGTATTTT.

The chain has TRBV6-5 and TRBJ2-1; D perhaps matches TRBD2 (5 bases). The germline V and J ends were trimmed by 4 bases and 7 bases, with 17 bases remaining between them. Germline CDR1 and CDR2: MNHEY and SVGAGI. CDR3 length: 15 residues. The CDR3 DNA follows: TGTGCCAGCAGTTCCGTGGGAGTCAGAAGGAATGAGCAGTTCTTC. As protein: CASSSVGVRRNEQFF.

This chain's CDR3 is CASSLHHSYEQYF. DNA for the CDR3: TGTGCCAGCAGCTTACACCACTCCTACGAGCAGTACTTC. This chain links TRBV7-9 with TRBJ2-7, with D uncertain. Germline-derived CDR1 and CDR2 are SEHNR and FQNEAQ (reference sequence). V gave up 2 bases and J gave up 0 bases, with 5 bases separating them. The CDR3 extends over 13 amino acids.

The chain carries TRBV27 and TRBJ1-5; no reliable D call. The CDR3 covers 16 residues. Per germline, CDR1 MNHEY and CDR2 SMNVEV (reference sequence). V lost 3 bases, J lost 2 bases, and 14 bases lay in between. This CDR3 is CASSFSGRVGNQPQHF. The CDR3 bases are TGTGCCAGCAGTTTCTCAGGTCGGGTTGGCAATCAGCCCCAGCATTTT.

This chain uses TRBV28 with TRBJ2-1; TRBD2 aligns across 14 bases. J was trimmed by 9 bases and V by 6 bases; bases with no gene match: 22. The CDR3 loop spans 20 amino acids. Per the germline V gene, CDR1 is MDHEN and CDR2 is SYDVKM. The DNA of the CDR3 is TGTGCCAGCAGGCTCCCACCCCTATTTGCGGGACTAGCGGGAGTCGGTGAGCAGTTCTTC. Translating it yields CASRLPPLFAGLAGVGEQFF.

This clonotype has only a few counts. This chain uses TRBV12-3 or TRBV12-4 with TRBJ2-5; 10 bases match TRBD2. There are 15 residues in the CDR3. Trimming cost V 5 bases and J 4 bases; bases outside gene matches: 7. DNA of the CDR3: TGTGCCAGCAGTCGTACTAGCGGGACGTCAGAGACCCAGTACTTC. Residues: CASSRTSGTSETQYF.